Listed below are T cell receptor beta chains from one sample, sequenced in a study of identical twins. TCRdb re-called the 5' RACE reads through MiXCR, storing one row per CDR3 protein. The sample gives under 900,000 distinct CDR3 sequences, approximately 18% of which show up once; about an eighth is in the top ten. These records were also assigned to another study, of T cells expressing NK-cell markers.

Sequencing used PBMCs. These receptor sequences come from a young woman in good health. The CDR3 runs from the conserved cysteine through the conserved F or W. Each record gives: J gene, D gene, clone size, V gene, CDR3 DNA, CDR3 protein. A D gene is named only where the DNA matches it firmly. For some rows the clone size is stated as once, few or many, or as a class when expanded; others skip it.

TRBJ2-3 TRBD2 NA TRBV12-3/TRBV12-4 TGTGCCAGCAGTGGGCTAGCGGGAGGGCCGTGGACAGATACGCAGTATTTT CASSGLAGGPWTDTQYF
TRBJ2-7 NA few TRBV6-5 TGTGCCAGCGCGAGTTTCTACGAGCAGTACTTC CASASFYEQYF
TRBJ2-5 NA NA TRBV6-1 TGTGCCAGCAGTGAAGCGAGGACCAGACCCCTGGAGACCCAGTACTTC CASSEARTRPLETQYF
TRBJ1-1 TRBD1 many TRBV20-1 TGCAGTGCGGGACAGGGGAACACTGAAGCTTTCTTT CSAGQGNTEAFF
TRBJ1-1 TRBD1 NA TRBV9 TGTGCCAGCAGCGCCGGACAGGAGTATAACACTGAAGCTTTCTTT CASSAGQEYNTEAFF
TRBJ1-1 NA NA TRBV21-1 TGTGCCAGCAAAGTACAGGGTTTGGACACTGAAGCTTTCTTT CASKVQGLDTEAFF
TRBJ1-5 NA few TRBV10-3 TGTGCCATCACGGAGAATTCGGATCAGCCCCAGCATTTT CAITENSDQPQHF
TRBJ2-1 NA few TRBV20-1 TGCAGTGCTACCGGCCTAGGTGAGCAGTTCTTC CSATGLGEQFF
TRBJ2-7 TRBD1 few TRBV20-1 TGCAGTGCACATCCCACAGGGACAGGGGTATCGGGCGAGCAGTACTTC CSAHPTGTGVSGEQYF
TRBJ2-7 NA NA TRBV5-6 TGTGCCAGCAGCCCAGGAGGGGACTCCAGAATCTACGAGCAGTACTTC CASSPGGDSRIYEQYF
TRBJ2-5 NA NA TRBV12-5 TGTGCTAGTGGTTTGATTGGTGAGACCCAGTACTTC CASGLIGETQYF
TRBJ2-3 NA few TRBV5-1 TGCGCCAGCAGCCCCTCAGGGGTAGGCGGCGCAGATACGCAGTATTTT CASSPSGVGGADTQYF
TRBJ2-1 NA NA TRBV2 TGTGCCAGCAGTGAAGCAACCGGACAATCTCCTCTATTGCCTGAGCAGTTCTTC CASSEATGQSPLLPEQFF
TRBJ2-1 NA few TRBV7-9 TGTGCCAGCAGCCCGCCGACGACTAGAATTACTGAGCAGTTCTTC CASSPPTTRITEQFF
TRBJ2-1 NA NA TRBV11-2 TGTGCCACCATCGGTCATGGGGTCTACAATGAGCAGTTCTTC CATIGHGVYNEQFF
TRBJ2-3 TRBD1 NA TRBV5-1 TGCGCCAGCAGCCCCTTTGGGGACAGCCGTCCCAAGGATACGCAGTATTTT CASSPFGDSRPKDTQYF
TRBJ1-1 NA NA TRBV14 TGTGCCAGCAGCCAAACGGTTTGGCTGACCGGAGCTTTCTTT CASSQTVWLTGAFF
TRBJ2-5 NA NA TRBV6-1 TGTGCCAGCAGGGGACCCGGGACGGCAGGAGAGACCCAGTACTTC CASRGPGTAGETQYF
TRBJ1-3 NA NA TRBV2 TGTGCCAGCAGCCGGGACCCTGGAAACACCATATATTTT CASSRDPGNTIYF
TRBJ2-7 NA few TRBV7-6 TGTGCCTCGCAGAGAGGGGCGGGATCCTCCTACGAGCAGTACTTC CASQRGAGSSYEQYF
TRBJ2-7 NA NA TRBV5-6 TGTGCCAGCAGCGCACGTCTACAGTGGACACCTCACGAGCAGTACTTC CASSARLQWTPHEQYF
TRBJ2-2 NA few TRBV6-5 TGTGCCAGCAGTTACTCGGGGGAGGTCGGGACCGGGGAGCTGTTTTTT CASSYSGEVGTGELFF
TRBJ2-7 TRBD1 NA TRBV12-3/TRBV12-4 TGTGCCAGCAGGTTGGGACAGGGGAACGGCGAGCAGTACTTC CASRLGQGNGEQYF
TRBJ2-1 TRBD1 many TRBV12-3/TRBV12-4 TGTGCCAGCAGCCCGACAGGGGTCTACAATGAGCAGTTCTTC CASSPTGVYNEQFF
TRBJ1-1 TRBD1 NA TRBV4-1 TGCGCCAGCAGCCAACGGACAGGGAGAGAAGCTTTCTTT CASSQRTGREAFF
TRBJ2-3 NA many TRBV7-2 TGTGCCAGCAGTTCCCCCGGATACAGTCGAAAGTATTTT CASSSPGYSRKYF
TRBJ1-1 NA many TRBV5-1 TGCGCCAGCAGGGAGCAGGGTTCCTCGAACACTGAAGCTTTCTTT CASREQGSSNTEAFF
TRBJ2-2 TRBD1 few TRBV6-2/TRBV6-3 TGTGCCAGCAGTAAACGGGGACAGGGTCGGACCGGGGAGCTGTTTTTT CASSKRGQGRTGELFF
TRBJ1-2 TRBD1 few TRBV12-3/TRBV12-4 TGTGCCAGCAGTTCGGTACTGCTGATGGACAGGGGGGGCTATGGCTACACCTTC CASSSVLLMDRGGYGYTF
TRBJ2-3 TRBD2 NA TRBV7-2 TGTGCCAGCAGCCCGCGCAGGGAGGGTTTCACAGATACGCAGTATTTT CASSPRREGFTDTQYF
TRBJ2-2 NA few TRBV9 TGTGCCAGCAGCGTAGCTTCGTACTTGGGCTGGACCGGGGAGCTGTTTTTT CASSVASYLGWTGELFF